The rows below give T cell receptor beta chains drawn from one sample of a study of human T cells and chemical hapten exposure. MiXCR, applied by TCRdb to the RACE reads, yields one record per CDR3 protein. The sample has under 200,000 distinct CDR3 sequences; roughly 15% are singletons. This sample comprised whole blood, obtained in connection with sensitization to the hapten diphenylcyclopropenone (DPC). These TCRs come from a woman in her twenties or thirties with alopecia areata. Some clones in this sample may be carry-over from other donors' samples. Both conserved end residues are part of each CDR3. D genes are given only for firm matches. Clone size is shown for a subset of rows, as once, few, many or a class of expanded clone.

CDR3aa: CATSRDFLESQPQHF
CDR3nt: TGTGCCACCAGCAGAGATTTCTTGGAGTCGCAGCCCCAGCATTTT
d_gene: -
abundance: few
j_gene: TRBJ1-5
v_gene: TRBV15

CDR3aa: CASSQEGNSLIANEQFF
CDR3nt: TGTGCCAGCAGCCAAGAGGGCAACAGTCTCATAGCGAATGAGCAGTTCTTC
d_gene: -
abundance: few
j_gene: TRBJ2-1
v_gene: TRBV3-1

CDR3aa: CSVDYTDTQYF
CDR3nt: TGCAGCGTTGACTACACAGATACGCAGTATTTT
d_gene: -
abundance: -
j_gene: TRBJ2-3
v_gene: TRBV29-1

CDR3aa: CASSRRTGNTEAFF
CDR3nt: TGTGCCAGCAGTCGAAGGACGGGTAACACTGAAGCTTTCTTT
d_gene: -
abundance: many
j_gene: TRBJ1-1
v_gene: TRBV7-8

CDR3aa: CASSVQSPGNTIYF
CDR3nt: TGTGCCAGCAGCGTACAAAGTCCAGGAAACACCATATATTTT
d_gene: -
abundance: many
j_gene: TRBJ1-3
v_gene: TRBV7-8

CDR3aa: CASSLASSQETQYF
CDR3nt: TGTGCCAGCAGTTTGGCCAGTTCCCAAGAGACCCAGTACTTC
d_gene: -
abundance: -
j_gene: TRBJ2-5
v_gene: TRBV6-1

CDR3aa: CASSIVPAGGEQFF
CDR3nt: TGTGCCAGCAGCATCGTACCCGCGGGGGGTGAGCAGTTCTTC
d_gene: TRBD2
abundance: -
j_gene: TRBJ2-1
v_gene: TRBV7-6

CDR3aa: CASSLQGDNSPLHF
CDR3nt: TGCGCCAGCAGCCTACAGGGGGATAATTCACCCCTCCACTTT
d_gene: TRBD1
abundance: -
j_gene: TRBJ1-6
v_gene: TRBV5-1

CDR3aa: CASSETPGPNEKLFF
CDR3nt: TGTGCCAGCAGCGAGACCCCAGGTCCTAATGAAAAACTGTTTTTT
d_gene: -
abundance: many
j_gene: TRBJ1-4
v_gene: TRBV7-8

CDR3aa: CASTWGTGSTGELFF
CDR3nt: TGTGCCAGCACCTGGGGGACAGGGAGCACCGGGGAGCTGTTTTTT
d_gene: TRBD1
abundance: -
j_gene: TRBJ2-2
v_gene: TRBV12-3/TRBV12-4

CDR3aa: CSVSKGYTEAFF
CDR3nt: TGCAGCGTCTCAAAGGGCTACACTGAAGCTTTCTTT
d_gene: -
abundance: -
j_gene: TRBJ1-1
v_gene: TRBV29-1

CDR3aa: CASSYAGYTNTEAFF
CDR3nt: TGTGCCAGCAGTTACGCGGGGTATACGAACACTGAAGCTTTCTTT
d_gene: -
abundance: -
j_gene: TRBJ1-1
v_gene: TRBV6-5

CDR3aa: CASSFLAGSGELFF
CDR3nt: TGTGCCAGCAGTTTCCTAGCGGGGTCCGGGGAGCTGTTTTTT
d_gene: TRBD2
abundance: few
j_gene: TRBJ2-2
v_gene: TRBV12-3/TRBV12-4

CDR3aa: CASSLGQGGEAFF
CDR3nt: TGTGCCAGCAGCTTGGGACAGGGGGGTGAAGCTTTCTTT
d_gene: TRBD1
abundance: many
j_gene: TRBJ1-1
v_gene: TRBV5-4

CDR3aa: CASSLRTSGLNTQYF
CDR3nt: TGTGCCAGCAGCTTGCGGACTAGCGGGTTAAATACGCAGTATTTT
d_gene: TRBD2
abundance: -
j_gene: TRBJ2-3
v_gene: TRBV7-2

CDR3aa: CASSQSGTGGYEQYF
CDR3nt: TGTGCCAGCAGTCAATCCGGGACAGGGGGGTACGAGCAGTACTTC
d_gene: TRBD1
abundance: many
j_gene: TRBJ2-7
v_gene: TRBV6-6

CDR3aa: CATRDSHSTDTQYF
CDR3nt: TGTGCCACCCGCGATAGCCATAGCACAGATACGCAGTATTTT
d_gene: -
abundance: few
j_gene: TRBJ2-3
v_gene: TRBV2

CDR3aa: CASTGRNYGYTF
CDR3nt: TGTGCCAGCACTGGCCGAAACTATGGCTACACCTTC
d_gene: -
abundance: few
j_gene: TRBJ1-2
v_gene: TRBV28

CDR3aa: CASRRDSLYEQYF
CDR3nt: TGTGCCAGCAGGCGGGACAGCCTCTACGAGCAGTACTTC
d_gene: -
abundance: many
j_gene: TRBJ2-7
v_gene: TRBV6-2/TRBV6-3

CDR3aa: CASSGGVAGAYGYTF
CDR3nt: TGTGCCAGCAGCGGCGGGGTGGCGGGCGCTTATGGCTACACCTTC
d_gene: -
abundance: few
j_gene: TRBJ1-2
v_gene: TRBV11-3

CDR3aa: CATSRGASGVTDTQYF
CDR3nt: TGTGCCACCAGCAGAGGTGCTAGCGGGGTGACAGATACGCAGTATTTT
d_gene: TRBD2
abundance: few
j_gene: TRBJ2-3
v_gene: TRBV15

CDR3aa: CASSLPGTGGDEQYF
CDR3nt: TGTGCCAGCAGCTTGCCCGGGACAGGGGGCGACGAGCAGTACTTC
d_gene: TRBD1
abundance: -
j_gene: TRBJ2-7
v_gene: TRBV5-4

CDR3aa: CASKRDTEAFF
CDR3nt: TGTGCCAGCAAACGGGACACTGAAGCTTTCTTT
d_gene: -
abundance: -
j_gene: TRBJ1-1
v_gene: TRBV6-6

CDR3aa: CASSLSRRMNTGELFF
CDR3nt: TGTGCCAGCAGTTTAAGTCGACGGATGAACACCGGGGAGCTGTTTTTT
d_gene: -
abundance: many
j_gene: TRBJ2-2
v_gene: TRBV12-3/TRBV12-4

CDR3aa: CSVEDGAHYGYTF
CDR3nt: TGCAGCGTTGAAGATGGCGCTCACTATGGCTACACCTTC
d_gene: -
abundance: many
j_gene: TRBJ1-2
v_gene: TRBV29-1

CDR3aa: CASRWTGGEGYTF
CDR3nt: TGTGCCAGCAGGTGGACAGGGGGTGAAGGCTACACCTTC
d_gene: TRBD1
abundance: few
j_gene: TRBJ1-2
v_gene: TRBV7-2

CDR3aa: CVSAPSSYNEQFF
CDR3nt: TGTGTCAGCGCGCCAAGCTCCTACAATGAGCAGTTCTTC
d_gene: -
abundance: -
j_gene: TRBJ2-1
v_gene: TRBV28

CDR3aa: CASSLAGAGNSPLHF
CDR3nt: TGTGCCAGCAGTTTAGCAGGGGCCGGTAATTCACCCCTCCACTTT
d_gene: -
abundance: few
j_gene: TRBJ1-6
v_gene: TRBV12-3/TRBV12-4

CDR3aa: CASSRAGQNEKLFF
CDR3nt: TGTGCCAGCAGCCGCGCTGGGCAGAATGAAAAACTGTTTTTT
d_gene: -
abundance: many
j_gene: TRBJ1-4
v_gene: TRBV3-1

CDR3aa: CASSRGLAGADTQYF
CDR3nt: TGTGCCAGCAGCCGGGGACTAGCGGGAGCAGATACGCAGTATTTT
d_gene: TRBD2
abundance: once
j_gene: TRBJ2-3
v_gene: TRBV3-1

CDR3aa: CASSQDPGYNQPQHF
CDR3nt: TGTGCCAGCAGCCAAGATCCCGGTTACAATCAGCCCCAGCATTTT
d_gene: -
abundance: few
j_gene: TRBJ1-5
v_gene: TRBV3-1

CDR3aa: CSARAGPGSYEQYF
CDR3nt: TGCAGTGCGAGGGCTGGGCCGGGATCCTACGAGCAGTACTTC
d_gene: -
abundance: few
j_gene: TRBJ2-7
v_gene: TRBV20-1

CDR3aa: CASSVSQGGHSPLHF
CDR3nt: TGTGCCAGCAGCGTTTCCCAGGGAGGGCATTCACCCCTCCACTTT
d_gene: -
abundance: many
j_gene: TRBJ1-6
v_gene: TRBV9

CDR3aa: CASSRPPLAGGPGDTQYF
CDR3nt: TGTGCCAGCAGCCGACCCCCACTAGCGGGGGGGCCTGGAGATACGCAGTATTTT
d_gene: TRBD2
abundance: few
j_gene: TRBJ2-3
v_gene: TRBV13

CDR3aa: CASSYLGAGQPQHF
CDR3nt: TGTGCCAGCAGTTACTTGGGGGCGGGTCAGCCCCAGCATTTT
d_gene: -
abundance: -
j_gene: TRBJ1-5
v_gene: TRBV6-5

CDR3aa: CASSQVGTGLYEQYF
CDR3nt: TGCGCCAGCAGCCAAGTGGGGACAGGTCTCTACGAGCAGTACTTC
d_gene: TRBD1
abundance: many
j_gene: TRBJ2-7
v_gene: TRBV4-3

CDR3aa: CASSWRRNTEAFF
CDR3nt: TGTGCCAGCAGTTGGCGCCGGAACACTGAAGCTTTCTTT
d_gene: -
abundance: few
j_gene: TRBJ1-1
v_gene: TRBV12-3/TRBV12-4

CDR3aa: CASSPMGSGPTGELFF
CDR3nt: TGTGCCAGCAGCCCTATGGGCTCCGGACCCACCGGGGAGCTGTTTTTT
d_gene: -
abundance: many
j_gene: TRBJ2-2
v_gene: TRBV4-2

CDR3aa: CASSLGWDRGNEQYF
CDR3nt: TGTGCCAGCAGCTTGGGCTGGGACAGGGGGAACGAGCAGTACTTC
d_gene: TRBD1
abundance: -
j_gene: TRBJ2-7
v_gene: TRBV5-6

CDR3aa: CASSLVAQGPYEQYF
CDR3nt: TGTGCCAGCAGCTTGGTCGCACAGGGACCCTACGAGCAGTACTTC
d_gene: -
abundance: few
j_gene: TRBJ2-7
v_gene: TRBV5-5

CDR3aa: CASSLLADTGELFF
CDR3nt: TGTGCCAGCAGCTTACTGGCGGATACCGGGGAGCTGTTTTTT
d_gene: -
abundance: -
j_gene: TRBJ2-2
v_gene: TRBV7-8

CDR3aa: CATSAGGNYGYTF
CDR3nt: TGTGCCACCAGTGCAGGCGGTAACTATGGCTACACCTTC
d_gene: -
abundance: -
j_gene: TRBJ1-2
v_gene: TRBV24-1

CDR3aa: CSAGRDRDFDEQFF
CDR3nt: TGCAGTGCTGGACGGGACAGGGACTTTGATGAGCAGTTCTTC
d_gene: TRBD1
abundance: few
j_gene: TRBJ2-1
v_gene: TRBV20-1

CDR3aa: CSVELALAGVGQETQYF
CDR3nt: TGCAGCGTTGAACTGGCGCTAGCGGGAGTGGGGCAAGAGACCCAGTACTTC
d_gene: TRBD2
abundance: few
j_gene: TRBJ2-5
v_gene: TRBV29-1